The 12 T cell receptor beta chains reported below all come from one sample, sequenced in a study of cytomegalovirus exposure and HLA in healthy donors. Researchers ran the PCR with 60 Vbeta and 13 Jbeta primers. TCRdb's table, derived via immunoSEQ multiplex PCR, lists solely in-frame clones and lacks some. The sample holds around 100,000 clones, 76% seen once. Specimen: PBMCs. The receptors derive from a woman aged 55-69 years in good health and CMV-seropositive.

The chain joins TRBV5-4 to TRBJ2-7, with TRBD1 identical over 10 bases. The CDR3 totals 14 residues. CDR1 is SGHNT, CDR2 YYREEE, per germline (reference sequence). V gave up 2 bases and J gave up 5 bases; unmatched junction bases: 4. Here the CDR3 reads CASSFPGQGNEQYF. In DNA, the CDR3 is TGTGCCAGCAGCTTCCCGGGACAGGGGAACGAGCAGTACTTC.

The chain recombines TRBV10-2 with TRBJ2-1; TRBD2 might be the D (6 bases). CDR1 is WSHSY and CDR2 is SAAADI in the germline V gene. The CDR3 has 13 residues. As DNA, the CDR3 is TGCGCAGCCTCCAGCGGGTCCAATAATGAGCAGTTCTTC. It yields the protein CAASSGSNNEQFF.

This rearrangement joins TRBV29-1 to TRBJ2-3; no clear D gene. Trimming cost V 2 bases and J 6 bases, with 9 bases left between them. The CDR3 is made up of 12 amino acids. Germline V lookup: CDR1 SQVTM, CDR2 ANQGSEA. The CDR3 DNA follows: TGCAGCGTTGAATCTGTCGGGGATACGCAGTATTTT. It encodes CSVESVGDTQYF.

The chain joins TRBV6-1 to TRBJ2-1; D remains unclear. Between the trimmed V and J ends, which lost 7 bases and 7 bases, there was a span of 11 bases. CDR3 length equals 12 residues. Germline CDR1 is MNHNS and CDR2 is SASEGT. CDR3 coding DNA: TGTGCCAGCAACCGGGTCTCGAATGAGCAGTTCTTC. This sequence encodes CASNRVSNEQFF.

The V call is TRBV6-6, the J call TRBJ2-7; D is perhaps TRBD2 (6 bases). Between the trimmed V and J ends, which lost 2 bases and 9 bases, there was a span of 11 bases. The CDR3 extends over 12 amino acids. Germline assignment: CDR1 MNHNY and CDR2 SVGAGI (reference sequence). CDR3 DNA sequence: TGTGCCAGCAGTTACCGGGGGTTCGGGCAGTACTTC. The encoded protein is CASSYRGFGQYF.

The chain recombines TRBV6-1 with TRBJ2-1, with 7 bases fitting TRBD1. The CDR3 is 14 amino acids. Germline V gives CDR1 MNHNS, CDR2 SASEGT. V lost 6 bases to trimming and J lost 2 bases; unmatched junction nucleotides: 4. The CDR3 region is CASRRQGTYNEQFF. CDR3 DNA: TGTGCCAGCAGACGACAGGGCACCTACAATGAGCAGTTCTTC.

This chain links TRBV19 with TRBJ2-1; 9 positions match TRBD1. The CDR3 covers 17 residues. The V gene end was trimmed by 3 bases and the J gene end by 5 bases; junction bases not matched to a gene: 11. In germline, CDR1 is LNHDA, CDR2 SQIVND (reference sequence). The CDR3 spells CASSMFPGTGHDNEQFF. The DNA for the CDR3 is TGTGCCAGTAGTATGTTTCCCGGGACAGGGCATGACAATGAGCAGTTCTTC. The full variable domain, completed using reference TRBV19 and TRBJ2-1, is DGGITQSPKYLFRKEGQNVTLSCEQNLNHDAMYWYRQDPGQGLRLIYYSQIVNDFQKGDIAEGYSVSREKKESFPLTVTSAQKNPTAFYLCASSMFPGTGHDNEQFFGPGTRLTVL.

The sample holds one count of this clone. The rearrangement uses TRBV29-1 and TRBJ2-3, with 12 bases identical to TRBD2. V lost 5 bases and J lost 6; bases outside the gene matches: 12. This CDR3 spans 16 amino acids. The germline V gene has CDR1 SQVTM and CDR2 ANQGSEA. CDR3 sequence (DNA): TGCAGCGTTTTTGTTTTGACTAGCGGGAGATCTGATACGCAGTATTTT. It is translated as CSVFVLTSGRSDTQYF.

V usage is TRBV5-1 and J usage is TRBJ2-3; D gene unclear. The V end lost 1 base, the J end lost 0 bases, and 9 bases lay between the germline ends. The CDR3 has 15 residues. Looked up from germline, CDR1 is SGHRS and CDR2 is YFSETQ. CDR3 sequence reads: CASSLTDRSTDTQYF. CDR3 nucleotide sequence: TGCGCCAGCAGCTTGACAGACCGTAGCACAGATACGCAGTATTTT.

The genes are TRBV7-2 and TRBJ2-5; 7 nucleotides match TRBD1. After removal of 1 base from V and 3 bases from J, the junction contained 14 bases not matched to a gene. CDR3 size: 18 residues. Germline V gene lookup returns CDR1 SGHTA and CDR2 FQGNSA. CDR3 in DNA: TGTGCCAGCAGCTTAGGAGGGTGGGGGACAGCAAGTAAAGAGACCCAGTACTTC. This gives the protein CASSLGGWGTASKETQYF.

This clone was recorded once. The chain links TRBV19 to TRBJ2-7; possible D gene TRBD2, 6 bases. Trimming removed 4 bases at V and 3 bases at J, with 10 bases between. Germline V gives CDR1 LNHDA, CDR2 SQIVND (reference sequence). This CDR3 is built from 13 residues. The CDR3 DNA is TGTGCCAGTAGTACGACTAGAAGCTACGAGCAGTACTTC. Protein: CASSTTRSYEQYF.

This clone is a singleton in its sample. The rearrangement joins TRBV7-2 to TRBJ1-5, with D perhaps matching TRBD1 (5 bases). CDR1 SGHTA and CDR2 FQGNSA come from the germline V gene. The CDR3 is made up of 15 amino acids. The germline V and J ends were trimmed by 6 bases and 0 bases, with 12 bases remaining between them. The CDR3 DNA follows: TGTGCCAGCAGGAGGGGAGGGAATAGCAATCAGCCCCAGCATTTT. Protein sequence: CASRRGGNSNQPQHF.